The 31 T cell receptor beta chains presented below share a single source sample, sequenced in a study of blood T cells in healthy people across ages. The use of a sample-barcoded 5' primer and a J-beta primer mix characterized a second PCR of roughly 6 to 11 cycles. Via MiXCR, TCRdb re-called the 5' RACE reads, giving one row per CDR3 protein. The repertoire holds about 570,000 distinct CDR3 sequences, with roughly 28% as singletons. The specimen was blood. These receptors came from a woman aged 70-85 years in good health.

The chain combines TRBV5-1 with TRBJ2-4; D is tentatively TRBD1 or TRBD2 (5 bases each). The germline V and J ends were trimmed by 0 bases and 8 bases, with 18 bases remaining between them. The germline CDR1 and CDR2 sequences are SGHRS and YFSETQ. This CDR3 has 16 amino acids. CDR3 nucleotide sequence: TGCGCCAGCAGCTTGGGCCTCCCAGCGATGGGGGACATTCAGTACTTC. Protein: CASSLGLPAMGDIQYF.

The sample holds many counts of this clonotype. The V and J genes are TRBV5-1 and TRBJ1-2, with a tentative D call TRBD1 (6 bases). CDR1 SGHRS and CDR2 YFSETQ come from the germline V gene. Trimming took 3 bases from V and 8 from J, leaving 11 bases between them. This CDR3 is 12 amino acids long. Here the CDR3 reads CASSSGAEGYTF. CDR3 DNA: TGCGCCAGCAGCTCGGGGGCGGAAGGCTACACCTTC.

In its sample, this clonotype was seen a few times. The CDR3 spells CSARGTSGGVRSTDTQYF. CDR3 nucleotides: TGCAGTGCTAGAGGCACTAGCGGGGGGGTCCGAAGCACAGATACGCAGTATTTT. The chain links TRBV20-1 to TRBJ2-3; 13 bases are shared with TRBD2. Germline CDR1 DFQATT, CDR2 SNEGSKA (reference sequence). The ends lost 1 base at V and 0 bases at J; junction bases unmatched: 7. The CDR3 is made up of 18 amino acids.

CDR3 in DNA: TGTGCCAGCAGCTTCCGGACAGAGAATGAAAAACTGTTTTTT. Encoded protein: CASSFRTENEKLFF. This rearrangement joins TRBV7-9 to TRBJ1-4; possible D gene TRBD1, 6 bases. V gave up 3 bases and J gave up 5 bases, with 10 bases separating them. Germline CDR1 and CDR2: SEHNR and FQNEAQ (reference sequence). CDR3 size: 14 residues.

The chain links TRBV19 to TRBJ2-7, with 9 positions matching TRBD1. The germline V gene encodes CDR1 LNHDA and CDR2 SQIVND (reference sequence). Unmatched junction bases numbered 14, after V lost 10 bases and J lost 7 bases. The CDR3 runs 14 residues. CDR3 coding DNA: TGTGCCACTCGATCCCCGGGACAGGGATATGAGCAGTACTTC. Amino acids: CATRSPGQGYEQYF.

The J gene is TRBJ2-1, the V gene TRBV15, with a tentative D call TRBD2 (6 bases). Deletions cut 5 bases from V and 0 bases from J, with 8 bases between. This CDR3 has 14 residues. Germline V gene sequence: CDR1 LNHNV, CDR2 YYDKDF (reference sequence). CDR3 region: CATSGGASYNEQFF. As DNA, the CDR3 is TGTGCCACCAGCGGCGGGGCCTCCTACAATGAGCAGTTCTTC.

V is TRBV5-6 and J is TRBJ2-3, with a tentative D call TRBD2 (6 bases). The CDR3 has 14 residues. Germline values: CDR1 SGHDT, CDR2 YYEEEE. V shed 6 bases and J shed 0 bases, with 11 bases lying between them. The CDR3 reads CASTESGSTDTQYF. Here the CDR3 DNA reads TGTGCCAGCACCGAGAGCGGGAGCACAGATACGCAGTATTTT.

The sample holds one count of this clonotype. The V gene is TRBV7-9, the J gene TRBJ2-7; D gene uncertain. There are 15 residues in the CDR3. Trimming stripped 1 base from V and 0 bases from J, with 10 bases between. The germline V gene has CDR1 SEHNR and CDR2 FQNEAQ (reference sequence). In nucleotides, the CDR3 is TGTGCCAGCAGCTTAGGTGGCAGGCCCTCCTACGAGCAGTACTTC. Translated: CASSLGGRPSYEQYF.

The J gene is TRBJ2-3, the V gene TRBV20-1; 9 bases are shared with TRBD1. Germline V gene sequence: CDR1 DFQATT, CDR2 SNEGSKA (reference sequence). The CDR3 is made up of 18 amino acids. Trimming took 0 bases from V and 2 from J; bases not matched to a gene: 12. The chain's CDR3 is CSARDYGTGTFHTDTQYF. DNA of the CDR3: TGCAGTGCTAGAGACTACGGGACAGGGACTTTCCACACAGATACGCAGTATTTT.

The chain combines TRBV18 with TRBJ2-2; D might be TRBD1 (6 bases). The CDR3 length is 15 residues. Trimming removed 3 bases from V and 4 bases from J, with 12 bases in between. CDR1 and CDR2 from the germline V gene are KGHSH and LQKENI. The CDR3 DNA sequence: TGTGCCAGCTCACCTGGACAGATTGGCACCGGGGAGCTGTTTTTT. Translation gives CASSPGQIGTGELFF.

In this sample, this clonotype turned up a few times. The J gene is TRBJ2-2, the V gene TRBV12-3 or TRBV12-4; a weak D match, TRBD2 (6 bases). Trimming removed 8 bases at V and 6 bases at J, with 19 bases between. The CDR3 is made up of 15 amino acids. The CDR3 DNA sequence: TGTGCCAGCGCGAGCAGGGCCTCGGGGGCCGGGGAGCTGTTTTTT. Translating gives CASASRASGAGELFF.

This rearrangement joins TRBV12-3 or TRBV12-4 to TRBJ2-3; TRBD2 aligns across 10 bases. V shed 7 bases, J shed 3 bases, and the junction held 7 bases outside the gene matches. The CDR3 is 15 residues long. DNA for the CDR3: TGTGCCAGCACCCTTAGCGGGGGGAGAACAGATACGCAGTATTTT. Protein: CASTLSGGRTDTQYF.

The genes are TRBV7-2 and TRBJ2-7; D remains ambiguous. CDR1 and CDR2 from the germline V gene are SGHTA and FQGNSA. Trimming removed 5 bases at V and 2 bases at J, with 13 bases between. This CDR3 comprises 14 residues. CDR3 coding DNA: TGTGCCAGCAGCCCCCGCCACCAAACCTACGAGCAGTACTTC. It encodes CASSPRHQTYEQYF.

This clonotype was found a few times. The CDR3 DNA reads TGTGCCAGCAGCTTAATGCTAGTCTCGTTCAATGAGCAGTTCTTC. Protein product: CASSLMLVSFNEQFF. The V call is TRBV7-3, the J call TRBJ2-1, with D uncertain. This CDR3 spans 15 amino acids. From germline, CDR1 is SGHTA and CDR2 FQGTGA. V was clipped by 1 base and J by 6 bases, with 13 bases between them.

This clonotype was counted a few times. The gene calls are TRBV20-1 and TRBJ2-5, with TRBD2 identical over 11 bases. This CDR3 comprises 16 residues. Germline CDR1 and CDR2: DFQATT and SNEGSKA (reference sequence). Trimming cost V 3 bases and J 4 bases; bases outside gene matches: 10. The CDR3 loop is CSASKPSGGPRETQYF. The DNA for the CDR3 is TGCAGTGCTAGTAAGCCTAGCGGGGGGCCGAGAGAGACCCAGTACTTC.

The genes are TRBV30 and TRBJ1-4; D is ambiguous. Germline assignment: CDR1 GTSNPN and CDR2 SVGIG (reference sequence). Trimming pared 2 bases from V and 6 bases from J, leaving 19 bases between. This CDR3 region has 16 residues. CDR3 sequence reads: CAWSNRFEDPDEKLFF. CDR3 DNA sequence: TGTGCCTGGAGTAATCGGTTCGAAGATCCAGATGAAAAACTGTTTTTT.

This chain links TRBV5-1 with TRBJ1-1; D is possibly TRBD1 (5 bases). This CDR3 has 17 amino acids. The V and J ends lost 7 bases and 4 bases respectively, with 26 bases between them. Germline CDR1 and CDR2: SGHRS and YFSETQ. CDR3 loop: CASFLFPGRVPLTEAFF. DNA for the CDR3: TGCGCCAGCTTCTTATTCCCGGGACGGGTACCGCTCACTGAAGCTTTCTTT. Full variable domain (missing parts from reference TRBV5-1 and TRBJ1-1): KAGVTQTPRYLIKTRGQQVTLSCSPISGHRSVSWYQQTPGQGLQFLFEYFSETQRNKGNFPGRFSGRQFSNSRSEMNVSTLELGDSALYLCASFLFPGRVPLTEAFFGQGTRLTVV.

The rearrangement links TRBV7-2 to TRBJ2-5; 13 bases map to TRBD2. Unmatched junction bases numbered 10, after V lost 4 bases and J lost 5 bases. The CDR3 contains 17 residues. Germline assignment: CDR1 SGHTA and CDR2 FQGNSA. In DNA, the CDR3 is TGTGCCAGCAGCTCCACTAGCGGGGGGGCTTTGAGGGAGACCCAGTACTTC. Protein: CASSSTSGGALRETQYF.

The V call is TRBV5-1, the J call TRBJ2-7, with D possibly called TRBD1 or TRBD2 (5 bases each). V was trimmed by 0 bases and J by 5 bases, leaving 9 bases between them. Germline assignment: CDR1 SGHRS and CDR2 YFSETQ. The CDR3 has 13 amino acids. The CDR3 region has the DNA TGCGCCAGCAGCTTGGAGTGGGGGAACGAGCAGTACTTC. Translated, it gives CASSLEWGNEQYF.

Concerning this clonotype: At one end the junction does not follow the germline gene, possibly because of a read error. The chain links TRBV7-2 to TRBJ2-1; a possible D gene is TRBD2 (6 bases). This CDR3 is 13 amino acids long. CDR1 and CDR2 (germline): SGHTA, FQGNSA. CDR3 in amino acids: CARSLGGYNEQFF. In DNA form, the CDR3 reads TGTGCCCGCAGCTTAGGAGGGTACAATGAGCAGTTCTTC.

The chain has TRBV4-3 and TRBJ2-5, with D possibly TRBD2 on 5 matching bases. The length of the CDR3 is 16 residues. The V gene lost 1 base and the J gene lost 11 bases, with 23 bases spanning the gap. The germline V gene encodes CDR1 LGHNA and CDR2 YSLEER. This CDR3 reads CASSQGSYGVQFVQYF. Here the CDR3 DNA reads TGCGCCAGCAGCCAAGGATCATACGGGGTTCAGTTTGTGCAGTACTTC.

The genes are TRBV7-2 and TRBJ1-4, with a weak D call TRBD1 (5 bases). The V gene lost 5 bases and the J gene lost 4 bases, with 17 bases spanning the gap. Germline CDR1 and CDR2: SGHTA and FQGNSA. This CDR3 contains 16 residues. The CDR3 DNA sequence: TGTGCCAGCAGCCCAGGTCCGGGGCGAGGTAATGAAAAACTGTTTTTT. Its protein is CASSPGPGRGNEKLFF.

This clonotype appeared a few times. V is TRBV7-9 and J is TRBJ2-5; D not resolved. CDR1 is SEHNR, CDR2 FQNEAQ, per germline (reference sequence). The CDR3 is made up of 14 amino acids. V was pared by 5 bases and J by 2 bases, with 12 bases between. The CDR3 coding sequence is TGTGCCAGCAGCCGGACCGAGTCTCAAGAGACCCAGTACTTC. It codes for CASSRTESQETQYF.

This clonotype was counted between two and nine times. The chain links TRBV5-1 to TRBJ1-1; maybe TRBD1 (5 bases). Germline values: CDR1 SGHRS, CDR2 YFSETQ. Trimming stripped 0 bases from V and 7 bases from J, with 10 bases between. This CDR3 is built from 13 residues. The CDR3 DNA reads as TGCGCCAGCAGCTTGGAGGGACCCGATGAAGCTTTCTTT. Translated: CASSLEGPDEAFF.

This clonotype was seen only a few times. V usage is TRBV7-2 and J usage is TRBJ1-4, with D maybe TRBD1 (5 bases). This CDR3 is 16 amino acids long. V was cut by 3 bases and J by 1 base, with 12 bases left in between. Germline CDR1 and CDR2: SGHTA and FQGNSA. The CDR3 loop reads CASSLGSGQTNEKLFF. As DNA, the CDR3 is TGTGCCAGCAGCTTGGGGTCAGGACAAACTAATGAAAAACTGTTTTTT.

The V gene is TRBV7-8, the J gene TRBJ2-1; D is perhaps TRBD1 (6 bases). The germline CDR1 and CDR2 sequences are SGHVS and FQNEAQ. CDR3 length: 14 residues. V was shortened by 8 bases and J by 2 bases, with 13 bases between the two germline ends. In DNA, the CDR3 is TGTGCCAGCTCTGGCAGGGGACCCTACAATGAGCAGTTCTTC. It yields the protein CASSGRGPYNEQFF.

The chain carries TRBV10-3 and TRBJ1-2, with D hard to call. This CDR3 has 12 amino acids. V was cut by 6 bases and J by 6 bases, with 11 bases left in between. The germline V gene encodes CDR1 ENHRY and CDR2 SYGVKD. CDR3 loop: CAIRDRGNGYTF. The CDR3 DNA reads TGTGCCATCAGGGATCGGGGAAATGGCTACACCTTC.

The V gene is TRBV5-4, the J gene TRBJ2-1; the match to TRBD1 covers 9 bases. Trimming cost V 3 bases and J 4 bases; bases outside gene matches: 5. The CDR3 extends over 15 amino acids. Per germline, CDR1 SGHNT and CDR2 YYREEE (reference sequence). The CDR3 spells CASSSKDRGYNEQFF. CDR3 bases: TGTGCCAGCAGCTCAAAGGACAGGGGATACAATGAGCAGTTCTTC.

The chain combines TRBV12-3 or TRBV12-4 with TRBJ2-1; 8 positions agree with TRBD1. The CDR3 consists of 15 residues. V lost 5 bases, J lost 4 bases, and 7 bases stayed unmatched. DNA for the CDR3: TGTGCCAGCAGTCTTACTACAGGGGGTTACAATGAGCAGTTCTTC. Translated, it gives CASSLTTGGYNEQFF.

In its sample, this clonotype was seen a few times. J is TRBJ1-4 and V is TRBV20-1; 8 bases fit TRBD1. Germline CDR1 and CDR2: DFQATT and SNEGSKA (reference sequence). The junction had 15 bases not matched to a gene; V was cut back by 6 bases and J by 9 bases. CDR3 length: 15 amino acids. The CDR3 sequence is CSASSSFDRGKKLFF. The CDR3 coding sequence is TGCAGTGCAAGTTCCTCGTTTGACAGGGGCAAAAAACTGTTTTTT.

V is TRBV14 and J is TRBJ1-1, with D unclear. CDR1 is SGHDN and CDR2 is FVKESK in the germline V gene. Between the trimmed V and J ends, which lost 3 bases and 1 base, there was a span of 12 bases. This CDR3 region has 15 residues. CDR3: CASSQDRATNTEAFF. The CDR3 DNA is TGTGCCAGCAGCCAGGACCGGGCCACGAACACTGAAGCTTTCTTT.